At least ten counts were recorded for the clone carrying this TCR beta chain. The target antigen is unknown. The ends lost 2 bases at V and 11 bases at J; junction bases unmatched: 12. There are 15 residues in the CDR3. Germline V gene data show CDR1 as SGHAT and CDR2 as FQNNGV. The sample originates from a study of T cells in Graves' hyperthyroidism and ophthalmopathy. Study-level findings and limits: Separating ophthalmopathy from stable hyperthyroidism was achieved by a 13 V-J model.

Clinical symptoms, serum thyroxine and TRAb, thyroid ultrasound and orbital computed tomography were used for the diagnoses. There were TCR beta CDR3 regions amplified from RNA transcripts. In the first-round RT-PCR of the TCR CDR3, the HTBI primer set was used. One entry per CDR3 protein results from TCRdb running MiXCR on the multiplex PCR reads. The sample gives approximately 620,000 distinct CDR3 sequences, around 15% of which show up once; under 3.5% is in the top ten. This chain uses TRBV11-2 with TRBJ1-1; 9 bases are shared with TRBD1. The TCR originated in a woman aged 40 to 50 with Graves' ophthalmopathy. Sequencing used blood. The CDR3 DNA reads TGTGCCAGCAGCTTAAAGACGGGACAGGGATCGTTCGCTTTCTTT. This codes for CASSLKTGQGSFAFF.